What follows describes a single T cell receptor (beta chain). This clone's antigen is unknown. The record has no base qualities; no much larger clone is one base away. This sample is drawn from a study of vaccination and CD4 T cells after COVID-19 (dated by TCRdb to between 2021 and 2024). A note on the overall study: Convalescent patients had a positive SARS-CoV-2 result on nasal swab PCR, and of these patients, several had mild disease and one had severe disease. Six males and four females were included in the convalescent cohort, with two Hispanic individuals, seven Caucasians, two Asians and one multiracial person represented. Two doses of either the Pfizer-BioNTech BNT162b2 vaccine (n=8) or the Moderna mRNA-1273 vaccine (n=2) were administered to participants. Post-COVID blood samples from convalescent patients were collected a median of about 110 days after diagnosis, with a range of about 35 to 161 days. Post-vaccine blood samples were taken a median of roughly 75 days after the second vaccine dose, with a range of roughly 13 to 250 days. Culture stimuli were overlapping spike peptide pools from SARS-CoV-2 and from the common cold coronaviruses HCoV-NL63, HCoV-OC43 and HCoV-229E. As controls, cultures received a CEFX viral epitope pool (the positive control), an HIV-1 Nef peptide pool (the negative control), or no peptide at all. The spike-specific CD4+ TCR repertoire was compared before and after mRNA vaccination in approximately 9 COVID-19 convalescent patients and several infection-naive healthy vaccine recipients.

Here is what the overall study found, with its caveats: An increase in the median number of SARS-CoV-2-reactive clonotypes from 21 after infection to a few dozen after vaccination was observed, but the change was not found to be significant. Relatively few convalescent patients were included in the study, and early timepoints after natural infection were not analyzed. Nearly all vaccine-specific clones in convalescent patients (304 of 307) were mono-reactive for SARS-CoV-2 spike rather than cross-reactive with common cold coronaviruses. Among convalescent patients, a median roughly 90% of the SARS-CoV-2-reactive clones seen after vaccination appeared only after vaccination, which suggests priming specific to the vaccine.

Receptors were amplified or captured by PCR. DNA from cultured CD4+ T cells underwent TCR sequencing with the Oncomine TCR Beta short-read assay at the Johns Hopkins FTIC core. The QIAamp micro DNA kit was used to extract genomic DNA from the cultured CD4+ T cells. Oncomine TCR Beta libraries made from cultured CD4+ T cells were pooled using unique dual indexes and sequenced on an Illumina iSeq 100. As for the original processing: Non-productive sequences were removed, and CDR3s not starting with C, not ending with F or W, or shorter than 7 amino acids were discarded. The MANAFEST web application identified antigen-specific clonotypes by comparing peptide-stimulated wells against reference wells and other culture wells. An FDR below 0.05, an odds ratio above 5, and a productive frequency above 0.1% in at least two of three replicate wells were required for clones to be considered positive. Cross-reactive clonotypes were defined as significantly expanded in both SARS-CoV-2 spike wells and at least one common cold coronavirus spike condition. Levenshtein distances (stringdist) and unrooted phylogenetic trees (ape) in R version 3.6.1 were used to assess CDR3 homology. TCRdb reran the public reads through fastp at Q25 and MiXCR, keeping productive beta chains. Duplicate CDR3 protein sequences are folded into a single record with the most common DNA and genes. The V and J calls, along with clone size, are taken from TCRdb and not from the paper's own processing. This sample gives about 14,000 distinct CDR3 sequences in total; approximately 21% of them show up just once. The ten largest clones add up to around 15% of the sample.

The sample's treatment or condition label is to be understood as: roughly ten-day PBMC culture with coronavirus spike peptide pools or control peptides (ViraFEST assay). The ViraFEST assay, used in the study, expanded antigen-specific T cells with peptide pools and then identified the expanded clonotypes through TCR sequencing. The convalescent patients' positive SARS-CoV-2 PCR tests fell between March and December 2020, which was before the Alpha, Beta and Delta variants emerged in the United States. Each well held around 1.9 million PBMCs cultured with roughly 9.2 ug/ml peptide pools in IMDM containing 5% human AB serum and 7.5 to 10 IU/ml IL-2. On days 3 and 7, half of the culture medium was replaced with fresh IL-2-containing medium. After more than 8 days of culture, CD4+ T cells were isolated by negative selection using the EasySep CD4+ T cell isolation kit. Ficoll-Paque Plus gradient centrifugation was used to isolate PBMCs from whole blood, and the isolated PBMCs were then either used fresh or cryopreserved at -140C. Culture conditions were generally each tested in triplicate wells.

This TCR came from a human donor with COVID-19. The material sequenced was cultured CD4+ T cells from blood.

The nucleotide sequence is given as TGCAGCGTCAACCTAGCCAAAAACATTCAGTACTTC. It encodes CSVNLAKNIQYF. The receptor chain draws on TRBV29-1 and TRBJ2-4; the D gene identity is not certain. For CDR1 and CDR2, the germline V gene lists SQVTM and ANQGSEA. From its cysteine to its phenylalanine, the CDR3 spans 12 amino acids. Just the 36-base CDR3 DNA is kept, in frame starting at base 1. V is cut by 6 bases and J by 0 bases, and the space between the germline ends is 6 bases.